Reported below is one T cell receptor beta chain. Its cognate antigen has yet to be identified. Base quality data are lacking; no much larger clone is found one base away. V and J lose 6 bases and 4 bases, and a span of 15 bases separates them. CDR1 and CDR2 were assigned from the germline V gene (reference sequence) as MNHEY and SMNVEV. Taken from cysteine to phenylalanine, the CDR3 has 15 residues. Left in the record is the CDR3 DNA by itself, 45 bases read in frame from the first base. The CDR3 regions of human TCRbeta chains were subjected to immunosequencing. Per the source publication's procedure: TCRs in the repertoires were compared against a reference library of SARS-CoV-2-specific TCRs that had been generated with the MIRA antigen-specificity platform. Breadth was defined as the fraction of unique TCRs that were SARS-CoV-2-associated. Depth was defined as the fraction of total T cells that were SARS-CoV-2-associated. Using the MIRA data, each spike-specific TCR was assigned both to the spike region to which the TCR was reactive and to a CD4 or CD8 class. Log10-transformed breadth and depth values were compared by one-way ANOVA with Sidak's multiple comparisons tests. Held by TCRdb, this immuneACCESS table contains in-frame sequences only and omits some clones. Under half of the omission traces to an unresolved V gene where checked; the cause of the rest is unknown. The DNA gave D and trimming, while V, J and clone size come from that table. This sample gives 100,000 to 150,000 clones in total; 75% to 90% of them show up just once. The ten largest clonotypes hold about 5% of the sample.

The time point label here, explained by the study, means: baseline before first vaccination. Vaccinee samples were obtained from the UK trials COV001 and COV002, which included a single-blind randomized controlled phase 2/3 trial of AZD1222 (ChAdOx1 nCoV-19) in healthy adults. Trial participant PBMC samples were collected at day 0 and day 28 after the second dose for TCRbeta chain sequencing. This specimen comes from a study of T cell responses to AZD1222 COVID-19 vaccine (dated by TCRdb to 2020 to 2022). Study-wide context: Because spike-specific TCR depth and breadth did not differ between the two schedules, AZD1222 recipients who got a second dose at roughly 4 weeks were pooled with those who got a second dose at roughly 12 weeks. TCR sequencing covered roughly 230 trial participants: around 210 given two doses of AZD1222 and about 26 given two doses of MenACWY control vaccine. Enrollment into the trials was organized by age into subgroups of 18-55, 56-69 and 70-plus years, and those subgroups contained roughly 150, 30 and 60 TCR-sequenced participants, respectively.

What the authors observed across the whole study: Because no day 14 peak-response samples were available, repertoires were characterized only after the peak T cell response. CD4 TCRs associated with the vaccine covered the entire spike protein, and the dominant responses were in regions 160-218 and 743-854. Reportedly, almost half of the unique spike-specific TCRs recognized epitopes lying outside the regions that are mutated in the B.1.351 and B.1.1.7 variants. In the small 56-69-year group, the increase in depth fell short of significance, most likely because of low power. Participants were mostly white British and included more females than males, and it was suggested by the authors that clonal diversity may have been underestimated. Conclusions about previously exposed vaccinees were limited because only a handful of AZD1222 recipients were SARS-CoV-2 seropositive at baseline. After two AZD1222 doses, both the breadth and the depth of spike-specific TCRs were significantly higher than at day 0 and than in MenACWY recipients.

The rearrangement combines TRBV27 with TRBJ1-4, with no confidently assigned D gene. The specimen comprised peripheral blood, sampled on day 0 of AZD1222 vaccination. This sequence originates from an adult in good health. The sequenced DNA: TGTGCCAGCAGCTCCATGGACGGCAATAATGAAAAACTGTTTTTT. Its translation is CASSSMDGNNEKLFF.